A selection of T cell receptor beta chains follows, all from one sample in a study of PD-L1 blockade in urothelial cancer. The table came from immunoSEQ multiplex PCR; TCRdb's copy has only in-frame clones and leaves some out. The sample carries under 70,000 clones, over 75% recorded once. The source material was PBMCs, sampled around atezolizumab (anti-PD-L1) treatment. The receptors were sampled from a man between 65 and 79 years old with urothelial cancer. Both conserved end residues are part of each CDR3. Each record gives: D gene, V gene, clone size, J gene, CDR3 protein, CDR3 DNA. A D gene is named only where the DNA matches it firmly. Only some rows state a clone size, as once, few, many or a class for expanded clones.

d_call: TRBD1
v_call: TRBV4-1
clone_size: -
j_call: TRBJ2-5
cdr3_aa: CASSQVWTGSGETQYF
cdr3_nt: TGCGCCAGCAGCCAAGTGTGGACAGGGTCGGGAGAGACCCAGTACTTC

d_call: -
v_call: TRBV29-1
clone_size: -
j_call: TRBJ1-3
cdr3_aa: CSVESARGNTIYF
cdr3_nt: TGCAGCGTTGAGTCTGCTCGGGGAAACACCATATATTTT

d_call: -
v_call: TRBV7-6
clone_size: -
j_call: TRBJ2-7
cdr3_aa: CASSSGLGYEQYF
cdr3_nt: TGTGCCAGCAGCTCAGGATTGGGTTACGAGCAGTACTTC

d_call: -
v_call: TRBV6-4
clone_size: -
j_call: TRBJ2-1
cdr3_aa: CASGGRSSFF
cdr3_nt: TGTGCCAGCGGCGGGCGGTCCTCGTTCTTC

d_call: -
v_call: TRBV7-3
clone_size: -
j_call: TRBJ2-7
cdr3_aa: CASKEEPLSYEQYF
cdr3_nt: TGTGCCAGCAAGGAGGAACCCCTCTCCTACGAGCAGTACTTC

d_call: TRBD2
v_call: TRBV18
clone_size: -
j_call: TRBJ2-7
cdr3_aa: CASSPPGSGRFYEQYF
cdr3_nt: TGTGCCAGCTCACCACCGGGTAGCGGGAGGTTTTACGAGCAGTACTTC

d_call: -
v_call: TRBV7-9
clone_size: -
j_call: TRBJ1-1
cdr3_aa: CASSSPEGNTEAFF
cdr3_nt: TGTGCCAGCAGCTCCCCAGAGGGGAACACTGAAGCTTTCTTT

d_call: -
v_call: TRBV30
clone_size: -
j_call: TRBJ1-5
cdr3_aa: CAWSKTGGSQPQHF
cdr3_nt: TGTGCCTGGAGCAAAACAGGAGGGTCTCAGCCCCAGCATTTT

d_call: -
v_call: TRBV10-1
clone_size: -
j_call: TRBJ2-1
cdr3_aa: CATGETGNRNEQFF
cdr3_nt: TGCGCCACCGGCGAAACAGGGAATCGGAATGAGCAGTTCTTC

d_call: TRBD1
v_call: TRBV6-1
clone_size: -
j_call: TRBJ1-2
cdr3_aa: CASSEAMGQGNYGYTF
cdr3_nt: TGTGCCAGCAGTGAAGCCATGGGACAGGGTAACTATGGCTACACCTTC

d_call: -
v_call: TRBV5-6
clone_size: -
j_call: TRBJ2-1
cdr3_aa: CASSFGGNEQFF
cdr3_nt: TGTGCCAGCAGTTTTGGGGGGAATGAGCAGTTCTTC

d_call: TRBD2
v_call: TRBV7-2
clone_size: -
j_call: TRBJ2-2
cdr3_aa: CASSLARLAGANTGELFF
cdr3_nt: TGTGCCAGCAGCTTAGCGAGACTAGCGGGAGCGAACACCGGGGAGCTGTTTTTT

d_call: -
v_call: TRBV6-1
clone_size: -
j_call: TRBJ2-3
cdr3_aa: CASSEGAGVSDTQYF
cdr3_nt: TGTGCCAGCAGTGAAGGGGCCGGCGTCTCAGATACGCAGTATTTT

d_call: TRBD1
v_call: TRBV9
clone_size: -
j_call: TRBJ1-2
cdr3_aa: CASSVEQGGNYGYTF
cdr3_nt: TGTGCCAGCAGCGTAGAACAGGGGGGTAACTATGGCTACACCTTC

d_call: -
v_call: TRBV5-1
clone_size: -
j_call: TRBJ2-7
cdr3_aa: CASSLVQGAEYF
cdr3_nt: TGCGCCAGCAGCTTGGTACAGGGCGCGGAGTACTTC

d_call: TRBD1
v_call: TRBV29-1
clone_size: -
j_call: TRBJ2-3
cdr3_aa: CSVETGGPDTQYF
cdr3_nt: TGCAGCGTTGAGACAGGGGGCCCAGATACGCAGTATTTT

d_call: TRBD2
v_call: TRBV28
clone_size: -
j_call: TRBJ2-7
cdr3_aa: CASSLTSRYEQYF
cdr3_nt: TGTGCCAGCAGTTTGACTAGCAGGTACGAGCAGTACTTC

d_call: TRBD1
v_call: TRBV7-3
clone_size: -
j_call: TRBJ2-1
cdr3_aa: CASSNPGTGFNEQFF
cdr3_nt: TGTGCCAGCAGCAACCCGGGGACAGGGTTCAATGAGCAGTTCTTC

d_call: TRBD2
v_call: TRBV19
clone_size: -
j_call: TRBJ2-3
cdr3_aa: CASSIKLAAWTDTQYF
cdr3_nt: TGTGCCAGTAGTATAAAGCTAGCGGCCTGGACAGATACGCAGTATTTT

d_call: TRBD2
v_call: TRBV7-6
clone_size: once
j_call: TRBJ2-1
cdr3_aa: CASTSSGSYNEQFF
cdr3_nt: TGTGCCAGCACCTCTAGCGGGAGTTACAATGAGCAGTTCTTC

d_call: -
v_call: TRBV7-9
clone_size: once
j_call: TRBJ2-2
cdr3_aa: CASSSGPTAPGELFF
cdr3_nt: TGTGCCAGCAGCTCCGGCCCGACAGCCCCAGGGGAGCTGTTTTTT

d_call: -
v_call: TRBV5-1
clone_size: -
j_call: TRBJ1-1
cdr3_aa: CASSFPGLNTEAFF
cdr3_nt: TGCGCCAGCAGCTTCCCAGGATTGAACACTGAAGCTTTCTTT

d_call: TRBD1
v_call: TRBV19
clone_size: few
j_call: TRBJ2-7
cdr3_aa: CASSTRQGVTYEQYF
cdr3_nt: TGTGCCAGTAGTACCCGACAGGGGGTCACCTACGAGCAGTACTTC

d_call: TRBD1
v_call: TRBV5-6
clone_size: once
j_call: TRBJ1-2
cdr3_aa: CASSLYPGQVQQPYGYTF
cdr3_nt: TGTGCCAGCAGCTTGTATCCGGGACAGGTACAGCAGCCATATGGCTACACCTTC

d_call: -
v_call: TRBV21-1
clone_size: -
j_call: TRBJ1-2
cdr3_aa: CASSKAQGFYGYTF
cdr3_nt: TGTGCCAGCAGCAAAGCTCAGGGTTTTTACGGCTACACCTTC

d_call: TRBD1
v_call: TRBV5-4
clone_size: few
j_call: TRBJ1-2
cdr3_aa: CASSSNRGNYGYTF
cdr3_nt: TGTGCCAGCAGCTCCAACAGGGGTAACTATGGCTACACCTTC

d_call: TRBD1
v_call: TRBV6-5
clone_size: -
j_call: TRBJ1-1
cdr3_aa: CASSLNRGGNTEAFF
cdr3_nt: TGTGCCAGCAGTTTAAACAGGGGGGGGAACACTGAAGCTTTCTTT

d_call: TRBD1
v_call: TRBV19
clone_size: once
j_call: TRBJ2-2
cdr3_aa: CASSIVGQGRDGELFF
cdr3_nt: TGTGCCAGTAGTATAGTGGGACAGGGACGGGACGGGGAGCTGTTTTTT

d_call: -
v_call: TRBV5-1
clone_size: -
j_call: TRBJ2-7
cdr3_aa: CASSLAGREIYEQYF
cdr3_nt: TGCGCCAGCAGCTTGGCCGGTCGGGAGATCTACGAGCAGTACTTC

d_call: TRBD2
v_call: TRBV20-1
clone_size: -
j_call: TRBJ2-7
cdr3_aa: CSTSGGYEQYF
cdr3_nt: TGCAGTACCAGCGGGGGTTACGAGCAGTACTTC

d_call: -
v_call: TRBV5-1
clone_size: few
j_call: TRBJ2-5
cdr3_aa: CASSSTDSQETQYF
cdr3_nt: TGCGCCAGCAGCTCGACCGACAGCCAAGAGACCCAGTACTTC

d_call: TRBD1
v_call: TRBV5-5
clone_size: -
j_call: TRBJ2-2
cdr3_aa: CASSFQGGVNTGELFF
cdr3_nt: TGTGCCAGCAGCTTTCAAGGGGGCGTGAACACCGGGGAGCTGTTTTTT

d_call: TRBD2
v_call: TRBV5-1
clone_size: once
j_call: TRBJ2-1
cdr3_aa: CASSLRGQGLAGGSGRNEQFF
cdr3_nt: TGCGCCAGCAGCTTGCGTGGACAGGGACTAGCGGGAGGGTCGGGTCGGAATGAGCAGTTCTTC

d_call: -
v_call: TRBV6-5
clone_size: -
j_call: TRBJ1-4
cdr3_aa: CATGVRYNEKLFF
cdr3_nt: TGTGCGACCGGGGTCAGGTATAATGAAAAACTGTTTTTT

d_call: -
v_call: TRBV27
clone_size: -
j_call: TRBJ2-7
cdr3_aa: CASSLYRGGEQYF
cdr3_nt: TGTGCCAGCAGTTTATACAGGGGGGGCGAGCAGTACTTC

d_call: -
v_call: TRBV20-1
clone_size: -
j_call: TRBJ1-5
cdr3_aa: CSATQDQPQHF
cdr3_nt: TGCAGTGCTACCCAGGATCAGCCCCAGCATTTT

d_call: -
v_call: TRBV7-3
clone_size: -
j_call: TRBJ2-1
cdr3_aa: CASSLIRSLDRNNYNEQFF
cdr3_nt: TGTGCCAGCAGCTTAATCCGCAGCTTGGACAGAAACAACTACAATGAGCAGTTCTTC

d_call: TRBD2
v_call: TRBV7-8
clone_size: -
j_call: TRBJ2-1
cdr3_aa: CASSLRATSGRVHPYNEQFF
cdr3_nt: TGTGCCAGCAGCTTAAGGGCAACTAGCGGGAGGGTCCACCCCTACAATGAGCAGTTCTTC

d_call: TRBD1
v_call: TRBV27
clone_size: -
j_call: TRBJ1-1
cdr3_aa: CASSTRTGGTVNTEAFF
cdr3_nt: TGTGCCAGCAGCACACGGACAGGGGGTACCGTGAACACTGAAGCTTTCTTT

d_call: -
v_call: TRBV19
clone_size: -
j_call: TRBJ1-1
cdr3_aa: CASSIGGAGSFF
cdr3_nt: TGTGCCAGTAGTATCGGAGGGGCTGGTTCTTTCTTT

d_call: TRBD1
v_call: TRBV9
clone_size: -
j_call: TRBJ1-1
cdr3_aa: CASSVRQGGEAFF
cdr3_nt: TGTGCCAGCAGCGTGCGCCAGGGGGGTGAAGCTTTCTTT

d_call: TRBD2
v_call: TRBV4-1
clone_size: -
j_call: TRBJ2-7
cdr3_aa: CASSQVSGMGSYEQYF
cdr3_nt: TGCGCCAGCAGCCAAGTAAGCGGGATGGGCTCCTACGAGCAGTACTTC

d_call: -
v_call: TRBV28
clone_size: -
j_call: TRBJ2-5
cdr3_aa: CASSSRGGPETQYF
cdr3_nt: TGTGCCAGCAGTTCGCGAGGAGGGCCCGAGACCCAGTACTTC

d_call: -
v_call: TRBV5-1
clone_size: -
j_call: TRBJ1-1
cdr3_aa: CASSLTTVNTEAFF
cdr3_nt: TGCGCCAGCAGCTTGACGACAGTGAACACTGAAGCTTTCTTT

d_call: -
v_call: TRBV14
clone_size: -
j_call: TRBJ1-4
cdr3_aa: CASSPRGIPNEKLFF
cdr3_nt: TGTGCCAGCAGCCCGAGAGGGATTCCGAATGAAAAACTGTTTTTT

d_call: -
v_call: TRBV6-8
clone_size: few
j_call: TRBJ1-1
cdr3_aa: CASSPRGLDTEAFF
cdr3_nt: TGTGCCAGCAGTCCTAGGGGGTTGGACACTGAAGCTTTCTTT

d_call: -
v_call: TRBV9
clone_size: -
j_call: TRBJ2-2
cdr3_aa: CASSPTLGELFF
cdr3_nt: TGTGCCAGCAGCCCCACTCTCGGGGAGCTGTTTTTT

d_call: TRBD1
v_call: TRBV6-4
clone_size: -
j_call: TRBJ2-1
cdr3_aa: CASSGQGGLNNEQFF
cdr3_nt: TGTGCCAGCAGTGGACAGGGGGGTCTTAACAATGAGCAGTTCTTC

d_call: -
v_call: TRBV11-2
clone_size: once
j_call: TRBJ2-2
cdr3_aa: CASSLGAGDNTGELFF
cdr3_nt: TGTGCCAGCAGCCTTGGGGCAGGGGATAACACCGGGGAGCTGTTTTTT

d_call: TRBD2
v_call: TRBV5-1
clone_size: -
j_call: TRBJ2-5
cdr3_aa: CASSLLAGLETQYF
cdr3_nt: TGCGCCAGCAGCTTGTTAGCGGGGCTGGAGACCCAGTACTTC

d_call: TRBD2
v_call: TRBV6-7
clone_size: -
j_call: TRBJ2-1
cdr3_aa: CASIPSGKVNEQFF
cdr3_nt: TGTGCCAGCATCCCTAGCGGGAAGGTGAATGAGCAGTTCTTC

d_call: TRBD2
v_call: TRBV13
clone_size: -
j_call: TRBJ2-1
cdr3_aa: CASSLGTSGREREQFF
cdr3_nt: TGTGCCAGCAGCTTAGGGACTAGCGGCCGCGAAAGGGAGCAGTTCTTC

d_call: -
v_call: TRBV7-2
clone_size: -
j_call: TRBJ1-4
cdr3_aa: CASSLGAGLSELFF
cdr3_nt: TGTGCCAGCAGCTTAGGGGCAGGGTTGTCAGAACTGTTTTTT

d_call: -
v_call: TRBV19
clone_size: -
j_call: TRBJ2-5
cdr3_aa: CASSNRGGQETQYF
cdr3_nt: TGTGCCAGTAGTAATCGAGGGGGCCAAGAGACCCAGTACTTC

d_call: TRBD2
v_call: TRBV18
clone_size: -
j_call: TRBJ2-1
cdr3_aa: CASSPGLDFSYNEQFF
cdr3_nt: TGTGCCAGCTCACCGGGACTAGATTTCTCCTACAATGAGCAGTTCTTC

d_call: -
v_call: TRBV10-3
clone_size: -
j_call: TRBJ2-7
cdr3_aa: CAITPQGGYEQYF
cdr3_nt: TGTGCCATCACCCCCCAGGGGGGATACGAGCAGTACTTC

d_call: TRBD1
v_call: TRBV9
clone_size: -
j_call: TRBJ1-2
cdr3_aa: CASSPHPGGQSGYTF
cdr3_nt: TGTGCCAGCAGCCCTCACCCAGGGGGGCAGAGTGGCTACACCTTC

d_call: TRBD1
v_call: TRBV2
clone_size: -
j_call: TRBJ1-2
cdr3_aa: CASSEAGTGDYGYTF
cdr3_nt: TGTGCCAGCAGTGAAGCCGGGACAGGTGACTATGGCTACACCTTC

d_call: -
v_call: TRBV2
clone_size: -
j_call: TRBJ1-1
cdr3_aa: CASRSWSTEAFF
cdr3_nt: TGTGCCAGCAGATCGTGGAGCACTGAAGCTTTCTTT